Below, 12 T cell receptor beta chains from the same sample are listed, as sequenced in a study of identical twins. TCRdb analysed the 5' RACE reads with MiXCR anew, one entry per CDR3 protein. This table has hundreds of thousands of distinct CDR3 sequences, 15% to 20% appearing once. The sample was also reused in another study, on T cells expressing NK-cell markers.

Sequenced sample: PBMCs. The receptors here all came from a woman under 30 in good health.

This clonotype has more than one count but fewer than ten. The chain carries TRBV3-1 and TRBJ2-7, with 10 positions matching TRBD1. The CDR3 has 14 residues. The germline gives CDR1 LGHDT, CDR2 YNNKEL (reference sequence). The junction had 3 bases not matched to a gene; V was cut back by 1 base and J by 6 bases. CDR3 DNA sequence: TGTGCCAGCAGCCAAGCCGGGACAGGGGTCGAGCAGTACTTC. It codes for CASSQAGTGVEQYF.

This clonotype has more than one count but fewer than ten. This chain's CDR3 is CASSLNLDVAARAHEQYF. As DNA, the CDR3 is TGCGCCAGCAGCTTGAATTTGGATGTAGCGGCGAGGGCCCACGAGCAGTACTTC. The rearrangement links TRBV5-1 to TRBJ2-7, with a tentative D call TRBD2 (6 bases). The CDR3 is 18 residues long. CDR1 SGHRS and CDR2 YFSETQ come from the germline V gene. V was clipped by 1 base and J by 5 bases, with 25 bases between them.

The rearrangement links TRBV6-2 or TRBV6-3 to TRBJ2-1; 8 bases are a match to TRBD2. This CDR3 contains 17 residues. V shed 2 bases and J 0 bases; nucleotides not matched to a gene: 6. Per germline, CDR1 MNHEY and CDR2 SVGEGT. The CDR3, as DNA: TGTGCCAGCAGTTACAAGGCGAGCGGGAGCTCCTACAATGAGCAGTTCTTC. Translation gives CASSYKASGSSYNEQFF.

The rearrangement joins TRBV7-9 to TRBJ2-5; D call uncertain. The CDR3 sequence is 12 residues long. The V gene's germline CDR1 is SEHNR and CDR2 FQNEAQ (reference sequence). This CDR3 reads CASQSLGETQYF. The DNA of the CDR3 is TGTGCGAGTCAAAGCCTTGGAGAGACCCAGTACTTC.

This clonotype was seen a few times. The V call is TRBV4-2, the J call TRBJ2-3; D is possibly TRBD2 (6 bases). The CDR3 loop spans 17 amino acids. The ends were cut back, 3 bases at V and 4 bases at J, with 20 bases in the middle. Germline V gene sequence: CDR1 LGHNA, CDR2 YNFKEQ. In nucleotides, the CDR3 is TGTGCCAGCAGCCACCCCCGGGGGACCAGCGGGTCAGATACGCAGTATTTT. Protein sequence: CASSHPRGTSGSDTQYF.

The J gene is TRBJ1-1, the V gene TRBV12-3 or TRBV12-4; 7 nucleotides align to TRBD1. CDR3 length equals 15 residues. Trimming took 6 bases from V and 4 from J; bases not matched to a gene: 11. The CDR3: CASSIPQGIATEAFF. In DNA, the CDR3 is TGTGCCAGCAGCATCCCACAGGGGATCGCCACTGAAGCTTTCTTT.

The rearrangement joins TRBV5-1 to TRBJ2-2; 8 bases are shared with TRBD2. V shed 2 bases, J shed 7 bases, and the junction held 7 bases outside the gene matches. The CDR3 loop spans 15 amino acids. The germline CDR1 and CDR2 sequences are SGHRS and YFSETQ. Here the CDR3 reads CASSLSSGSIGELFF. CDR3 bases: TGCGCCAGCAGCTTATCTAGCGGGTCAATCGGGGAGCTGTTTTTT.

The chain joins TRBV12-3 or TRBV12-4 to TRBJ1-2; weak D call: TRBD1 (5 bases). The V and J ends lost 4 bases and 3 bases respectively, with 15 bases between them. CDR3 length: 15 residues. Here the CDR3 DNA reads TGTGCCAGCAGTTCTACGGGACGGACGGACTATGGCTACACCTTC. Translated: CASSSTGRTDYGYTF.

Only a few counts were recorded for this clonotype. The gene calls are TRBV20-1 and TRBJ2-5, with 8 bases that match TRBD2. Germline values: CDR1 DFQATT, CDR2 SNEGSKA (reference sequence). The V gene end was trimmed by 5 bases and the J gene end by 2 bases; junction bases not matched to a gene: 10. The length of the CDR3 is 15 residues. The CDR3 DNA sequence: TGCAGTGCTTCGCCCTTAGCGGGAATACAAGAGACCCAGTACTTC. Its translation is CSASPLAGIQETQYF.

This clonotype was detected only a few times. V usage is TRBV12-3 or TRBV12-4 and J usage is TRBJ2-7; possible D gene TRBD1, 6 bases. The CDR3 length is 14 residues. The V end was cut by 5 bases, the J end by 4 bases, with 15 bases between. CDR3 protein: CASSVTGLVYEQYF. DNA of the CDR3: TGTGCCAGCAGTGTCACAGGGTTGGTTTACGAGCAGTACTTC.

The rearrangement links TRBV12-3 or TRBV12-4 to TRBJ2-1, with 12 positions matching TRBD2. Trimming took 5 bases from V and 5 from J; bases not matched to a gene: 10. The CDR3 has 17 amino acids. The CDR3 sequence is CASSLQLAGGPHNEQFF. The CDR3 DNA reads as TGTGCCAGCAGTCTACAGCTAGCGGGAGGGCCCCACAATGAGCAGTTCTTC.

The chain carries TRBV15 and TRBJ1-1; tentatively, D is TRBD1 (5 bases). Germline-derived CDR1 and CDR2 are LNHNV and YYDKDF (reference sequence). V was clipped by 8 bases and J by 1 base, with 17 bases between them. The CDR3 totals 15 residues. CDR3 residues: CATGAGGAGNTEAFF. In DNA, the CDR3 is TGTGCCACCGGAGCGGGAGGGGCGGGGAACACTGAAGCTTTCTTT.